Each of the 9 T cell receptor beta chains below was sequenced from the same sample in a study of blood T cell repertoires in COVID-19. The assay was immunoSEQ multiplex PCR, and TCRdb's table has in-frame clones only and misses some. This repertoire shows around 160,000 clones, around 80% found once; its top ten account for 15% to 20%. The sample consisted of peripheral blood. The receptors originated from a woman of 80 years or more with acute or convalescent COVID-19.

The V gene is TRBV30, the J gene TRBJ1-5, with 7 nucleotides matching TRBD1. The V segment lost 2 bases and the J segment 3 bases; nucleotides outside the gene matches: 7. The length of the CDR3 is 15 residues. Germline CDR1 reads GTSNPN; CDR2 reads SVGIG (reference sequence). The CDR3 DNA sequence: TGTGCCTGGAGTAATACCGGGACAGACAATCAGCCCCAGCATTTT. Its translation is CAWSNTGTDNQPQHF.

The chain couples TRBV6-5 to TRBJ1-5, with 9 bases aligning to TRBD1. The CDR3 spans 15 residues. V lost 6 bases to trimming and J lost 6 bases; unmatched junction nucleotides: 9. Germline CDR1 MNHEY, CDR2 SVGAGI. The CDR3 loop reads CASSQTQGAGQPQHF. CDR3 DNA sequence: TGTGCCAGCAGCCAGACACAGGGGGCCGGTCAGCCCCAGCATTTT.

This sequence joins TRBV19 and TRBJ1-6; 8 bases fit TRBD1. Per the germline V gene, CDR1 is LNHDA and CDR2 is SQIVND (reference sequence). Unmatched junction bases numbered 8, after V lost 9 bases and J lost 1 base. This CDR3 is built from 16 residues. The CDR3 DNA reads TGTGCCAGCAACGCAGGGGGCACGTCCTATAATTCACCCCTCCACTTT. Its protein is CASNAGGTSYNSPLHF.

This clone has only a few counts. The chain combines TRBV10-3 with TRBJ2-7; 7 bases map to TRBD1. Trimming took 3 bases from V and 4 from J; bases not matched to a gene: 0. Germline V gene data show CDR1 as ENHRY and CDR2 as SYGVKD. The CDR3 sequence is 12 residues long. Here the CDR3 DNA reads TGTGCCATCAGTGAACAGGGGTACGAGCAGTACTTC. Protein: CAISEQGYEQYF.

V is TRBV18 and J is TRBJ1-4, with a tentative D call TRBD1 (6 bases). V was cut by 6 bases and J by 0 bases, with 11 bases left in between. Germline-derived CDR1 and CDR2 are KGHSH and LQKENI. The CDR3 is 15 amino acids. The CDR3 is CASSLSGATNEKLFF. The CDR3 DNA reads as TGTGCCAGCTCGCTTTCAGGGGCAACTAATGAAAAACTGTTTTTT.

The chain joins TRBV6-5 to TRBJ1-5, with 8 bases matching TRBD1. V was clipped by 6 bases and J by 0 bases; unmatched bases: 4. This CDR3 comprises 15 residues. CDR1 and CDR2 from the germline V gene are MNHEY and SVGAGI. The CDR3 spells CASRTGQDSNQPQHF. Written as DNA, the CDR3 is TGTGCCAGCAGGACGGGACAGGATAGCAATCAGCCCCAGCATTTT.

The J gene is TRBJ1-6, the V gene TRBV3-1 (or the pseudogene TRBV3-2), with 9 bases identical to TRBD1. The trim removed 7 bases at V and 4 bases at J, leaving 5 bases unmatched. CDR1 LGHDT and CDR2 YNNKEL come from the germline V gene (reference sequence). The CDR3 spans 15 residues. The DNA for the CDR3 is TGTGCCAGCAACTACGGGACAGGGTATAATTCACCCCTCCACTTT. Its protein is CASNYGTGYNSPLHF.

A word on this clone: The sample contains more than one DNA sequence encoding this CDR3. The gene calls are TRBV7-2 and TRBJ2-3; 13 positions agree with TRBD2. V lost 1 base, J lost 3 bases, and 4 bases stayed unmatched. This CDR3 region has 17 residues. CDR1 and CDR2 from the germline V gene are SGHTA and FQGNSA. Here the CDR3 DNA reads TGTGCCAGCAGCTTAGAACTAGCGGGGGGGCCTACAGATACGCAGTATTTT. Translated, it gives CASSLELAGGPTDTQYF.

Only one count was recorded for this clone. The chain is built from TRBV7-9 and TRBJ2-5; TRBD2 matches at 8 bases. V lost 6 bases, J lost 5 bases, and 14 bases stayed unmatched. The CDR3 is 16 amino acids. Germline CDR1 and CDR2: SEHNR and FQNEAQ (reference sequence). CDR3 residues: CASSLIGGLEWETQYF. The CDR3 nucleotides are TGTGCCAGCAGTTTGATTGGGGGACTAGAATGGGAGACCCAGTACTTC.